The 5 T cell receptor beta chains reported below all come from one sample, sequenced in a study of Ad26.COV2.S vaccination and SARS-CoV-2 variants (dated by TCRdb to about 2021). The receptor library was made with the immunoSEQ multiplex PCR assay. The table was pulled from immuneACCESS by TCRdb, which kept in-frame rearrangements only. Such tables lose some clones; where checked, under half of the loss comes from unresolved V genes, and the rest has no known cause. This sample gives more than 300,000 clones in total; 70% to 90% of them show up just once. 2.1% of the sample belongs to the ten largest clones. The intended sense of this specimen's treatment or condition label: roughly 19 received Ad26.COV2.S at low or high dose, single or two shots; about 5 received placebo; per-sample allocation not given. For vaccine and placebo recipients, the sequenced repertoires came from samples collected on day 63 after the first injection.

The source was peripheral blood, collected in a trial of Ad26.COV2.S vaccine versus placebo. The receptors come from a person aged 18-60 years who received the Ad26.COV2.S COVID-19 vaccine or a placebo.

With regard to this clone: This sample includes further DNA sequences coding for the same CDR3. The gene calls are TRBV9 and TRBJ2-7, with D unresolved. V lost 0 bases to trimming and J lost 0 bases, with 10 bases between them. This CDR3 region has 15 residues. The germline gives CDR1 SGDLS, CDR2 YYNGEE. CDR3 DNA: TGTGCCAGCAGCGTAGCCCCGAATCCCTCCTACGAGCAGTACTTC. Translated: CASSVAPNPSYEQYF. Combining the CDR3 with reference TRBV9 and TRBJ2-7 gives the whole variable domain DSGVTQTPKHLITATGQRVTLRCSPRSGDLSVYWYQQSLDQGLQFLIQYYNGEERAKGNILERFSAQQFPDLHSELNLSSLELGDSALYFCASSVAPNPSYEQYFGPGTRLTVT.

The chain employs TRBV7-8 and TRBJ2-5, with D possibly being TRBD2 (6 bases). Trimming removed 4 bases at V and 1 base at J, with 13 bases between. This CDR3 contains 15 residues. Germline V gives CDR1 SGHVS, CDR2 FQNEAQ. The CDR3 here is CASSWRGMGQETQYF. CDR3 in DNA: TGTGCCAGCAGCTGGAGGGGTATGGGCCAAGAGACCCAGTACTTC.

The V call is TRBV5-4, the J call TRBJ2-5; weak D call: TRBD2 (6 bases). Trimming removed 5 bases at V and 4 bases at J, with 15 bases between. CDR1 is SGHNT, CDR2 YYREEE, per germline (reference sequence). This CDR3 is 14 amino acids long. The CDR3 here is CASRTPTSGETQYF. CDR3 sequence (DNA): TGTGCCAGCAGGACCCCGACTAGTGGAGAGACCCAGTACTTC.

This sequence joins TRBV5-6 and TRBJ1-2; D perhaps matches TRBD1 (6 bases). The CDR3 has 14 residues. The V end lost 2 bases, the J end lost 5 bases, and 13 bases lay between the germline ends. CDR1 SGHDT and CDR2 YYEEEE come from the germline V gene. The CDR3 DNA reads TGTGCCAGCAGCTTAGGGAGGACAGTATATGGCTACACCTTC. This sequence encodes CASSLGRTVYGYTF.

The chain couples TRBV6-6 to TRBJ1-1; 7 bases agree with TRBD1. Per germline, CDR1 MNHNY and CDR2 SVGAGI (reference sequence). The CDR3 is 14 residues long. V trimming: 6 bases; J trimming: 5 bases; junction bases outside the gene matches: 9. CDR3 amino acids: CASSYEGAMTEAFF. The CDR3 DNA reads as TGTGCCAGCAGCTACGAGGGGGCGATGACTGAAGCTTTCTTT.